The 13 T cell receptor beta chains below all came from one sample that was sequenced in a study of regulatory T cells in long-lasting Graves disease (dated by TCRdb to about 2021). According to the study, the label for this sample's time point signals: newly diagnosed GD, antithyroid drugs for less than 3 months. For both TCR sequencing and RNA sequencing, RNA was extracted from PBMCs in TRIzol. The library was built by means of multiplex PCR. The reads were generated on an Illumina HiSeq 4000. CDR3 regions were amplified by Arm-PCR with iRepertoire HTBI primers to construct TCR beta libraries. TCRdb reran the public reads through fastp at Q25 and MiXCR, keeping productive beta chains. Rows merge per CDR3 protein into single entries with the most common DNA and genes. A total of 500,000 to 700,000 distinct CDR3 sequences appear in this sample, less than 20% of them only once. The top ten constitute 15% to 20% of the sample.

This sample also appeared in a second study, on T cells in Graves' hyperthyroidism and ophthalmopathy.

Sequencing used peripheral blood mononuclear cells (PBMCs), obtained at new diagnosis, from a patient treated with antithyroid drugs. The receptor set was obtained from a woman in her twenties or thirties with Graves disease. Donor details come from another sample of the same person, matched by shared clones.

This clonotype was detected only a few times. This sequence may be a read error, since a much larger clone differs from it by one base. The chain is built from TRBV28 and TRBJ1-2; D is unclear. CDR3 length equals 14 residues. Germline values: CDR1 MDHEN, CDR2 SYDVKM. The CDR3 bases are TGTGCCAGCAGTTTAATCTTGACGATCTATAGCTACACCTTC. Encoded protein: CASSLILTIYSYTF.

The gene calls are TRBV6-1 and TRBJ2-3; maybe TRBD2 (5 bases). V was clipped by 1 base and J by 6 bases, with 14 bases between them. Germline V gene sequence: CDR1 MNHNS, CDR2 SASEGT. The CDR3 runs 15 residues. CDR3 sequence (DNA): TGTGCCAGCAGTGAAGTTGGCGGGTCCAGCGATACGCAGTATTTT. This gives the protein CASSEVGGSSDTQYF.

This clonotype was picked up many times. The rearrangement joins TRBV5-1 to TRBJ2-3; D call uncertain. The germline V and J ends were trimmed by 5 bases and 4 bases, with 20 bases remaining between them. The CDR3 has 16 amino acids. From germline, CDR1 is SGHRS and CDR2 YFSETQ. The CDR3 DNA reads TGCGCCAGCAGAAGGTCCCCGGAAATTAGGGCAGATACGCAGTATTTT. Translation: CASRRSPEIRADTQYF.

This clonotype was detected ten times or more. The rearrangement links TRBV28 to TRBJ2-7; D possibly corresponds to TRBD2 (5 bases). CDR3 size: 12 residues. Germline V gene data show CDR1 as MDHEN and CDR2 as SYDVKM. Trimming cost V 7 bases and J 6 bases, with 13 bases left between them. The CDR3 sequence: CASTGYGSEQYF. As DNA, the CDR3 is TGTGCCAGCACGGGCTATGGGAGCGAGCAGTACTTC.

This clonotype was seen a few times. CDR3 in amino acids: CASSYDRGSPLHF. The CDR3 bases are TGTGCCAGCAGTTATGACAGGGGTTCACCCCTCCACTTT. The rearrangement uses TRBV6-2 or TRBV6-3 and TRBJ1-6, with 8 nucleotides matching TRBD1. Germline-derived CDR1 and CDR2 are MNHEY and SVGEGT. V was pared by 3 bases and J by 9 bases, with 1 base of the junction left unmatched. CDR3 length: 13 residues.

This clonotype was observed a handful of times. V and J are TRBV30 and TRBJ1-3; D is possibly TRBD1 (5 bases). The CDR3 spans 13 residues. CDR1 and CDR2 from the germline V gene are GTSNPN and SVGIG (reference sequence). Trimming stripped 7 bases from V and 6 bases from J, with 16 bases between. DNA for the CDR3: TGTGCCTTGGGACCCGGAAAGGAAAACACCATATATTTT. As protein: CALGPGKENTIYF.

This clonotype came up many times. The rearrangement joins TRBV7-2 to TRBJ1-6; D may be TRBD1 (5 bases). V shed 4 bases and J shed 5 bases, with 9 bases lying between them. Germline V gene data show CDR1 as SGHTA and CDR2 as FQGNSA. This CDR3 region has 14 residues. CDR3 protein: CASSSGPNNSPLHF. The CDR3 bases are TGTGCCAGCAGCTCGGGACCGAATAATTCACCCCTCCACTTT.

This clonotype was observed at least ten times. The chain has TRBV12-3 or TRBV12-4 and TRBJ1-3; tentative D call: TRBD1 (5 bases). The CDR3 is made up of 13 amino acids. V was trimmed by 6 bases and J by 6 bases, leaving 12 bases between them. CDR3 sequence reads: CASRDTTENTIYF. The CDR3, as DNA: TGTGCCAGCAGGGACACCACAGAAAACACCATATATTTT.

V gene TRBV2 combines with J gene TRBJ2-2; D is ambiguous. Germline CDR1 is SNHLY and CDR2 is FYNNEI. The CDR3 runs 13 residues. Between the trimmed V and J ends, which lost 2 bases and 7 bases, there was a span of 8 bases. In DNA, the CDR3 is TGTGCCAGCAGTGAATGGGAACTCGGGGAGCTGTTTTTT. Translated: CASSEWELGELFF.

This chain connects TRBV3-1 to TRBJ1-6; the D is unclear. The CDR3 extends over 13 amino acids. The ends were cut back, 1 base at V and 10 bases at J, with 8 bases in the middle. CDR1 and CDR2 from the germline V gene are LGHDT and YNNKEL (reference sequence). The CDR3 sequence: CASSQGAGSPLHF. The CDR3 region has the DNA TGTGCCAGCAGCCAAGGTGCAGGCTCACCCCTCCACTTT.

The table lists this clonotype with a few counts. The CDR3 region has the DNA TGTGCCAGCAGACCGACAGATAATAGCAATCAGCCCCAGCATTTT. This translates into CASRPTDNSNQPQHF. This rearrangement joins TRBV10-3 to TRBJ1-5, with D tentatively TRBD1 (5 bases). Trimming took 10 bases from V and 0 from J, leaving 16 bases between them. The germline V gene has CDR1 ENHRY and CDR2 SYGVKD. The CDR3 extends over 15 amino acids.

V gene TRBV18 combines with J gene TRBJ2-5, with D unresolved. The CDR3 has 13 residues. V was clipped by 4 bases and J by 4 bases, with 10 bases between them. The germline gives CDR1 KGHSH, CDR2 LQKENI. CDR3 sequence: CASSQGLGETQYF. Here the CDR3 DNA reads TGTGCCAGCTCACAAGGGCTCGGAGAGACCCAGTACTTC.

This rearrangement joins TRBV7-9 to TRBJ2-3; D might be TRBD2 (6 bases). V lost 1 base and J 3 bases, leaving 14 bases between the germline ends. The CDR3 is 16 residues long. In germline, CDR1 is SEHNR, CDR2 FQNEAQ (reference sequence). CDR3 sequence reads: CASSLVGVGGTDTQYF. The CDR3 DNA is TGTGCCAGCAGCTTAGTGGGGGTTGGAGGGACAGATACGCAGTATTTT.